This T cell receptor beta chain was recorded in a study of graft-versus-host responses after intestinal transplantation. Study information: Every recipient underwent anti-thymocyte globulin induction, then tacrolimus and steroids for roughly 3 years.

Regarding the study as a whole: Early post-transplant HvG declines showed an association with peak circulating GvH clone levels. GvH clones were identified in recipient marrow, with some first appearing in ileum or blood. High graft-versus-host to host-versus-graft clonal ratios were found in allografts of patients who had graft-donor T cell macrochimerism.

This CDR3 region has 14 residues. The germline V gene has CDR1 SGHTA and CDR2 FQGTGA. The germline V and J ends were trimmed by 2 bases and 2 bases, with 10 bases remaining between them. Assay used: immunoSEQ multiplex PCR; TCRdb lists only in-frame clones, some missing. The sample lists about 120,000 clones; about 93% were seen once. In the case of this clone: What it binds is unknown.

The clonotype was recovered from a human donor who received an intestinal transplant. Here the sequenced sample was unstimulated CD4+ T cells sorted from spleen or lymph node cells, taken before intestinal transplant. The chain employs TRBV7-3 and TRBJ2-7; perhaps D is TRBD1 or TRBD2 (5 bases each). CDR3 region: CASSLGGPPYEQYF. DNA for the CDR3: TGTGCCAGCAGCTTAGGGGGACCGCCCTACGAGCAGTACTTC. The whole variable domain, filled in from reference TRBV7-3 and TRBJ2-7, reads GAGVSQTPSNKVTEKGKYVELRCDPISGHTALYWYRQSLGQGPEFLIYFQGTGAADDSGLPNDRFFAVRPEGSVSTLKIQRTERGDSAVYLCASSLGGPPYEQYFGPGTRLTVT.